This T cell receptor beta chain was sequenced in a study of cytomegalovirus exposure and HLA in healthy donors. This clone was seen only once. What it recognizes is unknown. Study-level results: The authors listed 164 TCR beta chains as cytomegalovirus-associated. Later analysis revealed greater clonal expansion in HLA-associated TCR beta chains than in equally common others.

V gave up 5 bases and J gave up 0 bases, with 20 bases separating them. Germline assignment: CDR1 MNHEY and CDR2 SMNVEV (reference sequence). The CDR3 runs 18 residues. The study ran its PCR with 60 Vbeta and 13 Jbeta primers. The protocol was immunoSEQ multiplex PCR, while the TCRdb copy is restricted to in-frame clones and leaves out a portion. The sample records around 100,000 clones, roughly three quarters being singletons. Material: PBMCs. The chain joins TRBV27 to TRBJ2-1; D unresolved. This TCR was sampled from a middle-aged woman in good health and CMV-seronegative. Here the CDR3 reads CASSPPSNSESSYNEQFF. CDR3 DNA: TGTGCCAGCAGTCCACCCTCAAACAGTGAGAGCTCCTACAATGAGCAGTTCTTC.